The 27 T cell receptor beta chains listed next were all sequenced from one sample in a study of early T cells in non-severe SARS-CoV-2 infection. TCRdb recomputed calls from the 5' RACE reads with MiXCR, one row per CDR3 protein. The table includes some 64,000 distinct CDR3 sequences, 20% detected once. This specimen was whole blood, taken at baseline. The receptors derive from an adult who was a healthcare worker with PCR-confirmed SARS-CoV-2 infection or an uninfected control (not recorded which).

This chain connects TRBV7-9 to TRBJ2-3; TRBD1 or TRBD2 may be the D gene (7 bases each). This CDR3 is built from 16 residues. V lost 5 bases and J lost 0, with 15 bases in between. Germline V lookup: CDR1 SEHNR, CDR2 FQNEAQ (reference sequence). CDR3 in amino acids: CASSTLQGGSTDTQYF. The CDR3 DNA is TGTGCCAGCAGCACCCTCCAGGGGGGGAGCACAGATACGCAGTATTTT.

This clonotype was observed a few times. The chain links TRBV7-7 to TRBJ2-5; D is ambiguous. The V end was cut by 1 base, the J end by 2 bases, with 5 bases between. CDR1 and CDR2 from the germline V gene are SSHAT and FNYEAQ (reference sequence). The CDR3 has 13 amino acids. CDR3 in DNA: TGTGCCAGCAGCTTAGACAGACAAGAGACCCAGTACTTC. Amino acids: CASSLDRQETQYF.

The chain employs TRBV6-5 and TRBJ2-1, with TRBD1 identical over 10 bases. CDR1 is MNHEY, CDR2 SVGAGI, per germline. With 5 bases clipped from V and 8 bases from J, the junction kept 9 bases outside the gene matches. CDR3 size: 15 residues. CDR3: CASSQPGQGPHEQFF. The CDR3 nucleotides are TGTGCCAGCAGTCAGCCGGGACAGGGGCCCCATGAGCAGTTCTTC.

This clonotype was picked up a small number of times. The chain employs TRBV29-1 and TRBJ2-5, with a possible D match to TRBD1 (6 bases). V was pared by 2 bases and J by 4 bases, with 14 bases between. The CDR3 length is 14 residues. The germline V gene has CDR1 SQVTM and CDR2 ANQGSEA. In DNA, the CDR3 is TGCAGCGTTGAAAACAGGGTCGGGTCAGAGACCCAGTACTTC. Protein product: CSVENRVGSETQYF.

This clonotype was found a few times. The gene calls are TRBV2 and TRBJ2-2; D perhaps matches TRBD2 (6 bases). CDR1 is SNHLY and CDR2 is FYNNEI in the germline V gene. The CDR3 has 15 residues. Trimming removed 6 bases from V and 3 bases from J, with 14 bases in between. For the CDR3, the DNA is TGTGCCAGCAGGGAGGGACGGAAATACACCGGGGAGCTGTTTTTT. Translating gives CASREGRKYTGELFF. The full variable domain, rest sourced from reference TRBV2 and TRBJ2-2, is EPEVTQTPSHQVTQMGQEVILRCVPISNHLYFYWYRQILGQKVEFLVSFYNNEISEKSEIFDDQFSVERPDGSNFTLKIRSTKLEDSAMYFCASREGRKYTGELFFGEGSRLTVL.

The chain couples TRBV12-3 or TRBV12-4 to TRBJ2-6; the D gene is possibly TRBD2 (6 bases). The V gene lost 3 bases and the J gene lost 0 bases, with 15 bases spanning the gap. The CDR3 covers 18 residues. In DNA, the CDR3 is TGTGCCAGCAGTTTCAAGGGACTCGCCTTCTCTGGGGCCAACGTCCTGACTTTC. Its protein is CASSFKGLAFSGANVLTF.

V is TRBV7-2 and J is TRBJ2-7; D unclear. Germline loops: CDR1 SGHTA, CDR2 FQGNSA. The V end was cut by 3 bases, the J end by 4 bases, with 13 bases between. The CDR3 extends over 14 amino acids. The CDR3 DNA reads TGTGCCAGCAGCTTCGACGGGTCAATTTACGAGCAGTACTTC. This gives the protein CASSFDGSIYEQYF.

J is TRBJ1-1 and V is TRBV12-3 or TRBV12-4, with D perhaps TRBD1 (5 bases). V was pared by 7 bases and J by 3 bases, with 15 bases between. This CDR3 has 14 residues. The DNA of the CDR3 is TGTGCCAGCACCCCCCCGGGGCTGGACACTGAAGCTTTCTTT. Translation: CASTPPGLDTEAFF.

This clonotype was seen more than once but under ten times. The chain links TRBV4-1 to TRBJ2-3, with no clear D. Deletions cut 2 bases from V and 8 bases from J, with 8 bases between. Germline V gene sequence: CDR1 MGHRA, CDR2 YSYEKL. This CDR3 region has 12 residues. CDR3 residues: CASSQIGFTQYF. CDR3 nucleotides: TGCGCCAGCAGCCAAATAGGCTTTACGCAGTATTTT.

This clonotype was counted only a few times. V is TRBV25-1 and J is TRBJ1-2; D uncertain. With 3 bases removed from V and 9 bases from J, the gap between germline ends came to 17 bases. CDR1 is MGHDK and CDR2 is SYGVNS in the germline V gene. This CDR3 has 14 amino acids. This CDR3 is CASSDAGRTSRYTF. The CDR3 DNA reads TGTGCCAGCAGTGATGCGGGGAGAACGAGTCGCTACACCTTC.

The gene calls are TRBV5-4 and TRBJ2-3; tentatively, D is TRBD1 (6 bases). The V end was cut by 4 bases, the J end by 7 bases, with 16 bases between. This CDR3 is built from 14 residues. Germline V gives CDR1 SGHNT, CDR2 YYREEE (reference sequence). The CDR3 DNA reads TGTGCCAGCAGCCAGGGGCCCAGCGAGAATACGCAGTATTTT. It is translated as CASSQGPSENTQYF.

The genes are TRBV11-2 and TRBJ2-1, with TRBD2 matching over 15 bases. The CDR3 sequence is 17 residues long. After removal of 1 base from V and 10 bases from J, the junction contained 8 bases not matched to a gene. Per the germline V gene, CDR1 is SGHAT and CDR2 is FQNNGV. The CDR3, as DNA: TGTGCCAGCAGCTTAGTAGGGACTAGCGGGGGGACCAGGGAGCAGTTCTTC. The encoded protein is CASSLVGTSGGTREQFF.

This clonotype was detected a few times. This sequence joins TRBV12-5 and TRBJ2-5; TRBD2 is a possible D gene (5 bases). The ends were cut back, 6 bases at V and 0 bases at J, with 14 bases in the middle. The CDR3 covers 15 residues. Germline V gene sequence: CDR1 LGHNT, CDR2 FRNRAP. This CDR3 is CASGPSSPYQETQYF. CDR3 DNA: TGTGCTAGTGGCCCCTCTAGCCCGTACCAAGAGACCCAGTACTTC.

This chain connects TRBV5-5 to TRBJ2-6; no clear D. The length of the CDR3 is 14 residues. Germline V gene data show CDR1 as SGHKS and CDR2 as YYEKEE (reference sequence). The germline V and J ends were trimmed by 2 bases and 3 bases, with 6 bases remaining between them. The CDR3 loop is CASSFWDGANVLTF. CDR3 bases: TGTGCCAGCAGCTTTTGGGATGGGGCCAACGTCCTGACTTTC.

In its sample, this clonotype was seen a few times. The V call is TRBV7-2, the J call TRBJ2-7; 8 positions match TRBD1. The CDR3 totals 13 residues. The J segment lost 3 bases and the V segment lost 3 bases, leaving 1 base of the junction unmatched. CDR1 is SGHTA and CDR2 is FQGNSA in the germline V gene. The CDR3 sequence: CASSFGQGYEQYF. The CDR3 DNA is TGTGCCAGCAGCTTCGGACAGGGCTACGAGCAGTACTTC.

The chain links TRBV11-2 to TRBJ1-4; D perhaps matches TRBD1 (6 bases). The CDR3 runs to 15 residues. CDR1 and CDR2 (germline): SGHAT, FQNNGV. V lost 4 bases, J lost 4 bases, and 13 bases lay in between. The CDR3 here is CASSSPGHLNEKLFF. DNA for the CDR3: TGTGCCAGCAGCTCGCCGGGACACCTTAATGAAAAACTGTTTTTT.

The genes are TRBV3-1 and TRBJ2-5; a possible D gene is TRBD1 (6 bases). Trimming took 3 bases from V and 5 from J, leaving 13 bases between them. The CDR3 consists of 14 residues. From germline, CDR1 is LGHDT and CDR2 YNNKEL (reference sequence). CDR3 loop: CASSQDSSGETQYF. CDR3 nucleotide sequence: TGTGCCAGCAGCCAGGACAGCTCAGGGGAGACCCAGTACTTC.

The chain links TRBV5-1 to TRBJ1-1; no reliable D call. The ends were cut back, 4 bases at V and 1 base at J, with 14 bases in the middle. Looked up from germline, CDR1 is SGHRS and CDR2 is YFSETQ. The CDR3 is 15 amino acids. In nucleotides, the CDR3 is TGCGCCAGCAGCCTGGACCTCCCTGGGAACACTGAAGCTTTCTTT. It is translated as CASSLDLPGNTEAFF.

The V gene is TRBV2, the J gene TRBJ2-7; perhaps TRBD1 as D (6 bases). This CDR3 comprises 12 residues. V gave up 10 bases and J gave up 0 bases, with 10 bases separating them. Germline V gene data show CDR1 as SNHLY and CDR2 as FYNNEI. CDR3 protein: CATRDNSYEQYF. CDR3 in DNA: TGTGCCACCCGGGACAACTCCTACGAGCAGTACTTC.

There are a few counts of this clonotype. The rearrangement links TRBV9 to TRBJ2-5, with 13 nucleotides matching TRBD2. V gave up 0 bases and J gave up 5 bases; unmatched junction bases: 4. Looked up from germline, CDR1 is SGDLS and CDR2 is YYNGEE. The CDR3 runs 16 residues. The CDR3, as DNA: TGTGCCAGCAGCGTAGGGACTAGCGGGGGTCGGGAGACCCAGTACTTC. It encodes CASSVGTSGGRETQYF. The full variable domain, its missing parts supplied by reference TRBV9 and TRBJ2-5, is DSGVTQTPKHLITATGQRVTLRCSPRSGDLSVYWYQQSLDQGLQFLIQYYNGEERAKGNILERFSAQQFPDLHSELNLSSLELGDSALYFCASSVGTSGGRETQYFGPGTRLLVL.

This chain's CDR3 is CASSPPSRNTDTQYF. As DNA, the CDR3 is TGTGCCAGCTCACCACCCAGCAGAAACACAGATACGCAGTATTTT. This chain links TRBV18 with TRBJ2-3; D is unresolved. Trimming left V 0 bases short and J 2 bases short, with 9 bases between. The CDR3 loop spans 15 amino acids. Per germline, CDR1 KGHSH and CDR2 LQKENI. The full variable domain, with the rest looked up from reference TRBV18 and TRBJ2-3, is NAGVMQNPRHLVRRRGQEARLRCSPMKGHSHVYWYRQLPEEGLKFMVYLQKENIIDESGMPKERFSAEFPKEGPSILRIQQVVRGDSAAYFCASSPPSRNTDTQYFGPGTRLTVL.

This clonotype was observed a handful of times. The gene calls are TRBV7-8 and TRBJ2-2; possible D gene TRBD1, 6 bases. V shed 7 bases and J shed 0 bases, with 9 bases lying between them. The germline gives CDR1 SGHVS, CDR2 FQNEAQ. The CDR3 length is 14 residues. The CDR3 reads CASMRDTNTGELFF. The CDR3 nucleotides read TGTGCCAGCATGAGGGACACGAACACCGGGGAGCTGTTTTTT.

The chain recombines TRBV2 with TRBJ2-6, with D maybe TRBD2 (6 bases). The CDR3 covers 15 residues. V was pared by 3 bases and J by 4 bases, with 10 bases between. Germline assignment: CDR1 SNHLY and CDR2 FYNNEI. The CDR3, as DNA: TGTGCCAGCAGTGAGAGGGAGGACGGGGCCAACGTCCTGACTTTC. It specifies CASSEREDGANVLTF.

This clonotype showed up just a few times. V and J are TRBV7-8 and TRBJ1-3, with a tentative D call TRBD1 (5 bases). Germline V gene lookup returns CDR1 SGHVS and CDR2 FQNEAQ. V was pared by 1 base and J by 2 bases, with 12 bases between. There are 16 residues in the CDR3. In DNA, the CDR3 is TGTGCCAGCAGCTTAGTGGACCCAGGGACTGGAAACACCATATATTTT. Protein: CASSLVDPGTGNTIYF. The variable domain in full, with the rest retrieved from reference TRBV7-8 and TRBJ1-3, is GAGVSQSPRYKVAKRGQDVALRCDPISGHVSLFWYQQALGQGPEFLTYFQNEAQLDKSGLPSDRFFAERPEGSVSTLKIQRTQQEDSAVYLCASSLVDPGTGNTIYFGEGSWLTVV.

This clonotype was recorded many times. J is TRBJ2-6 and V is TRBV29-1; D may match TRBD1 or TRBD2 (5 bases each). The CDR3 covers 16 residues. CDR1 and CDR2 (germline): SQVTM, ANQGSEA. V lost 6 bases, J lost 0 bases, and 15 bases lay in between. Here the CDR3 reads CSVAGTASSGANVLTF. As DNA, the CDR3 is TGCAGCGTGGCCGGGACGGCCAGCTCTGGGGCCAACGTCCTGACTTTC.

The chain links TRBV4-2 to TRBJ1-2; 7 bases align to TRBD1. The CDR3 covers 15 residues. CDR1 and CDR2 (germline): LGHNA, YNFKEQ. The trim removed 1 base at V and 7 bases at J, leaving 9 bases unmatched. CDR3 DNA sequence: TGTGCCAGCAGCCAAGCCTTGACAGGGATCAGTGGCTACACCTTC. It specifies CASSQALTGISGYTF.

This clonotype was picked up a small number of times. The chain carries TRBV12-3 or TRBV12-4 and TRBJ2-7; 7 nucleotides match TRBD1. The CDR3 sequence is 14 residues long. Trimming removed 6 bases from V and 5 bases from J; junction bases left unmatched: 10. The CDR3 is CASSLMRGLDEQYF. In DNA form, the CDR3 reads TGTGCCAGCAGCCTAATGAGGGGGCTGGACGAGCAGTACTTC.